The following is a T cell receptor (beta chain) sequence with its context. What it binds is unknown. This specimen includes other DNA sequences encoding the same CDR3. This record belongs to a study of cytomegalovirus exposure and HLA in healthy donors. Study results and caveats: Most likely, a cluster of highly shared sequence variants arose as a sequencing artifact. Per a later analysis, about 17,000 TCR beta sequences showed association with HLA alleles at 0.05 false discovery rate.

The CDR3 consists of 12 residues. The germline V gene encodes CDR1 SGHTA and CDR2 FQGNSA. V dropped 5 bases and J dropped 3 bases, with 8 bases sitting between them. Amplification used 60 Vbeta primers and 13 Jbeta primers. Generated by immunoSEQ multiplex PCR, the TCRdb table keeps only in-frame clones and is missing some. The table records about 160,000 clones, 55% to 70% of them present only once. Input material: PBMCs. The chain employs TRBV7-2 and TRBJ2-7; no clear D. The receptor was derived from a woman aged 55-70 years in good health and CMV-seropositive. CDR3 loop: CASSPPGYEQYF. In DNA, the CDR3 is TGTGCCAGCAGCCCGCCGGGCTACGAGCAGTACTTC.